The rows below give T cell receptor beta chains drawn from one sample of a study of Graves' ophthalmopathy and Graves' hyperthyroidism. TCRdb passed the multiplex PCR reads through MiXCR, listing each CDR3 protein once. The sample has a few hundred thousand distinct CDR3 sequences, 20% to 25% seen once. Sample: peripheral blood. These receptors were obtained from a woman aged 18-35 years with stable Graves' hyperthyroidism. The CDR3 runs from the conserved cysteine through the conserved F or W. The order of the fields is V gene, J gene, CDR3 protein.

v_gene: TRBV20-1
j_gene: TRBJ2-7
CDR3aa: CSARTSGVAEQYF

v_gene: TRBV2
j_gene: TRBJ2-5
CDR3aa: CASILLGTSGGETQYF

v_gene: TRBV28
j_gene: TRBJ2-7
CDR3aa: CASSLLGQGGLSIFGAQYF

v_gene: TRBV19
j_gene: TRBJ2-3
CDR3aa: CASSPGTGRDTQYF

v_gene: TRBV28
j_gene: TRBJ1-5
CDR3aa: CASGGGNQPQHF

v_gene: TRBV28
j_gene: TRBJ2-7
CDR3aa: CASSEFGEQYF

v_gene: TRBV6-1
j_gene: TRBJ1-1
CDR3aa: CASSVSSGEGTEAFF

v_gene: TRBV10-3
j_gene: TRBJ1-6
CDR3aa: CAISDAGRPNSPLHF

v_gene: TRBV10-3
j_gene: TRBJ1-6
CDR3aa: CAIRATGIEGSSSPLHF

v_gene: TRBV20-1
j_gene: TRBJ2-7
CDR3aa: CSASSGLAGYEQYF

v_gene: TRBV20-1
j_gene: TRBJ2-2
CDR3aa: CSATPTANTGELFF

v_gene: TRBV29-1
j_gene: TRBJ2-5
CDR3aa: CSIRTSGYLKETQYF

v_gene: TRBV5-1
j_gene: TRBJ2-7
CDR3aa: CASSEGLAGGIAYEQYF

v_gene: TRBV12-3/TRBV12-4
j_gene: TRBJ2-5
CDR3aa: CASSQSSGGGETQYF

v_gene: TRBV4-1
j_gene: TRBJ2-2
CDR3aa: CASSHLRTGELFF

v_gene: TRBV28
j_gene: TRBJ1-1
CDR3aa: CASSPPLSLEAFF

v_gene: TRBV30
j_gene: TRBJ2-7
CDR3aa: CAWSGLSLGYEQYF

v_gene: TRBV2
j_gene: TRBJ1-1
CDR3aa: CASSEGHLNTEAFF

v_gene: TRBV12-3/TRBV12-4
j_gene: TRBJ1-1
CDR3aa: CATETGLVTEAFF

v_gene: TRBV28
j_gene: TRBJ2-4
CDR3aa: CASSEGVAKNIQYF

v_gene: TRBV6-2/TRBV6-3
j_gene: TRBJ2-2
CDR3aa: CASSYTLAGVLDTGELFF

v_gene: TRBV27
j_gene: TRBJ2-2
CDR3aa: CASSLFGQGDTGELFF

v_gene: TRBV11-2
j_gene: TRBJ2-5
CDR3aa: CASSSGLAGGGETQYF

v_gene: TRBV11-2
j_gene: TRBJ2-4
CDR3aa: CASSQGGIKYF

v_gene: TRBV27
j_gene: TRBJ1-2
CDR3aa: CASSPTRLGRDYGYTF

v_gene: TRBV15
j_gene: TRBJ1-2
CDR3aa: CATSRMPGTQGYPNYGYTF

v_gene: TRBV5-1
j_gene: TRBJ1-1
CDR3aa: CASSSGTGLNTEAFF

v_gene: TRBV6-1
j_gene: TRBJ2-7
CDR3aa: CASSTRDGAYEQYF

v_gene: TRBV2
j_gene: TRBJ1-5
CDR3aa: CASSVPGAQPQHF

v_gene: TRBV2
j_gene: TRBJ2-7
CDR3aa: CASRETSGPTYEQYF

v_gene: TRBV12-3/TRBV12-4
j_gene: TRBJ1-5
CDR3aa: CASSLYHEMRPQHF

v_gene: TRBV20-1
j_gene: TRBJ2-5
CDR3aa: CSASGGETQYF

v_gene: TRBV13
j_gene: TRBJ2-5
CDR3aa: CASSTSESQYF

v_gene: TRBV20-1
j_gene: TRBJ1-2
CDR3aa: CSAGAYYGYTF

v_gene: TRBV11-2
j_gene: TRBJ2-7
CDR3aa: CASSLGLVLTYEQYF